This T cell receptor (beta chain) was documented in a study of technical replicates of blood from a few donors (dated by TCRdb to between 2016 and 2019). Reading the germline V gene gives CDR1 MNHEY and CDR2 SVGAGI. The trim is 0 bases for V and 0 bases for J, with a gap of 6 bases between the germline ends. The CDR3 runs 14 residues from the cysteine to the phenylalanine. The DNA shown is the 42-base CDR3, in frame from base 1. Library prep was done by the immunoSEQ multiplex PCR assay. This immuneACCESS table, as held by TCRdb, lists in-frame sequences with V and J called but not all clones. Of the missing ones, under half trace to an unresolved V gene in checked studies; the others have no known cause. Recorded for this sample are tens of thousands of clones; around 90% of them occurred a single time. The ten most abundant clones make up about 0.4% of the sample. For this clone: The target of this receptor is not known. No clone much larger than this one lies a single base away; base qualities are absent.

The receptor's source is a human donor in good health. Sequenced material: T cells isolated from PBMCs. This chain joins TRBV6-5 to TRBJ2-7, with the D gene not clear enough to name. CDR3 reads: CASSYSSGSYEQYF. The sequenced DNA is TGTGCCAGCAGTTACTCGAGTGGCTCCTACGAGCAGTACTTC.